This is a list of T cell receptor beta chains from one sample in a study of T cells in Graves' hyperthyroidism and ophthalmopathy. TCRdb fed the multiplex PCR reads into MiXCR, producing one record per CDR3 protein. The table records a few hundred thousand distinct CDR3 sequences, 15% of them present only once. The sequencing input was blood. Every receptor here comes from a woman in her twenties or thirties with Graves' hyperthyroidism. Both conserved end residues are part of each CDR3. D genes are given only for firm matches. Part of the rows lack a size; the others show once, few, many or a class for expanded clones.

cdr3_length | clone_size | d_call | j_call | v_call | cdr3_nt | cdr3_aa
16 | many | TRBD2 | TRBJ2-7 | TRBV4-1 | TGCGCCAGCAGCCAAGATAGCACTAGCGAGGCCTACGAGCAGTACTTC | CASSQDSTSEAYEQYF
14 | many | NA | TRBJ2-5 | TRBV5-6 | TGTGCCAGCAGAACCCTGGGGCTACAAGAGACCCAGTACTTC | CASRTLGLQETQYF
16 | NA | TRBD2 | TRBJ2-1 | TRBV9 | TGTGCCAGCGACCCGGCTAGCGGGAGGAAGACCTCGGAGCAGTTCTTC | CASDPASGRKTSEQFF
15 | few | NA | TRBJ2-5 | TRBV11-2 | TGTGCCAGCAGCCTTGTAGCGCAGGTCCAAGAGACCCAGTACTTC | CASSLVAQVQETQYF
15 | many | TRBD1 | TRBJ2-7 | TRBV12-3/TRBV12-4 | TGTGCCAGCAGGGTAGGACAGGGGGCCTCCTACGAGCAGTACTTC | CASRVGQGASYEQYF
15 | NA | NA | TRBJ2-1 | TRBV5-1 | TGCGCCAGCAGCTCGGACTTGAGCTCCTACAATGAGCAGTTCTTC | CASSSDLSSYNEQFF
16 | NA | NA | TRBJ2-2 | TRBV7-3 | TGTGCCAGCAGCTTAATCCCAGGCCAGAACACCGGGGAGCTGTTTTTT | CASSLIPGQNTGELFF
12 | many | NA | TRBJ2-3 | TRBV30 | TGTGCCTGGGACCCTTCAGGAGATACGCAGTATTTT | CAWDPSGDTQYF
13 | many | NA | TRBJ2-5 | TRBV11-2 | TGTGCCAGCAGCTTAGCTGCCCAAGAGACCCAGTACTTC | CASSLAAQETQYF
14 | few | NA | TRBJ1-2 | TRBV7-8 | TGTGCCAGCAGCTTAGGCGGGGTTAACTATGGCTACACCTTC | CASSLGGVNYGYTF
17 | NA | TRBD2 | TRBJ2-7 | TRBV5-8 | TGTGCCAGCAGCCCGTTGACTAGCGGGAGGGCCGGGCACGAGCAGTACTTC | CASSPLTSGRAGHEQYF
12 | NA | NA | TRBJ2-5 | TRBV20-1 | TGCAGTGCTAGAGATTTTTCGGAGACCCAGTACTTC | CSARDFSETQYF
11 | few | NA | TRBJ1-1 | TRBV4-1 | TGCGCCAGCAGCCCAGGAATTGAAGCTTTCTTT | CASSPGIEAFF
18 | few | TRBD2 | TRBJ2-3 | TRBV15 | TGTGCCACCAGCAGACGTCTAGCGGGAAGTACTAGCACAGATACGCAGTATTTT | CATSRRLAGSTSTDTQYF
14 | NA | NA | TRBJ2-1 | TRBV28 | TGTGCCAGCAGCATTACCGGGACAATCGATGAGCAGTTCTTC | CASSITGTIDEQFF